A selection of T cell receptor beta chains follows, all from one sample in a study of regulatory T cells in long-lasting Graves disease. TCRdb analysed the multiplex PCR reads with MiXCR anew, one entry per CDR3 protein. The data hold hundreds of thousands of distinct CDR3 sequences, with about 11% observed a single time. This sample was shared with a second study, whose subject was T cells in Graves' hyperthyroidism and ophthalmopathy.

Sequenced here: peripheral blood mononuclear cells (PBMCs), sampled at new diagnosis, from a patient treated with antithyroid drugs. Receptor source: a woman aged 30 to 39 with Graves disease. CDR3s include the opening cysteine and the closing phenylalanine or tryptophan. D genes are given only for firm matches. Clone size, where shown, is once, few, many, or a class for clones that have expanded.

D gene,clone size,J gene,V gene,CDR3 DNA,CDR3 protein
.,many,TRBJ2-7,TRBV10-1,TGCGCCAGCAGTGATGAGCCCTACGGGGAGCAGTACTTC,CASSDEPYGEQYF
TRBD1,.,TRBJ1-4,TRBV20-1,TGCAGTGCCTTTCCAGGGGGAGTCAATGAAAAACTGTTTTTT,CSAFPGGVNEKLFF
TRBD1,.,TRBJ2-7,TRBV25-1,TGTGCCAGCAGCCCCCGGACAGGTCGATTAAACGAGCAGTGCTTC,CASSPRTGRLNEQCF
TRBD1,.,TRBJ2-6,TRBV19,TGTGCCAGTGGCCCCGGGACAGGGTTTCCTGGGGCCAACGTCCTGACTTTC,CASGPGTGFPGANVLTF
.,many,TRBJ2-3,TRBV29-1,TGCAGCGTTGGACCGTCTAGCACAGATACGCAGTATTTT,CSVGPSSTDTQYF
.,many,TRBJ2-6,TRBV28,TGTGCCAGCAGTTTACTACAGGGCTTTGGGGCCAACGTCCTGACTTTC,CASSLLQGFGANVLTF
TRBD1,.,TRBJ1-6,TRBV4-1,TGCGCCAGCAGCACAGGGGCCGGCGGACAGGGGGGTTCACCCCTCCACTTT,CASSTGAGGQGGSPLHF
.,.,TRBJ1-1,TRBV2,TGTGCCAGCAGTGTAGCAGGGACCCACACTGAAGCTTTCTTT,CASSVAGTHTEAFF
.,.,TRBJ2-5,TRBV30,TGTGCCTGGAGTACCGTGGGGACCCAGTACTTC,CAWSTVGTQYF
TRBD2,many,TRBJ2-5,TRBV2,TGTGCCAGTAGCGGGAGTTCCCAAGAGACCCAGTACTTC,CASSGSSQETQYF
TRBD2,many,TRBJ2-5,TRBV28,TGTGCCAGCTTACTAGCGGGAGGGAGCGAGACCCAGTACTTC,CASLLAGGSETQYF
TRBD1,many,TRBJ1-4,TRBV2,TGTGCCAGCAGGGACGGACAGGGTCGGACTAATGAAAAACTGTTTTTT,CASRDGQGRTNEKLFF
TRBD2,.,TRBJ2-3,TRBV5-4,TGTGCCAGCAGCATACTAGCGGGAGGAACAGATACGCAGTATTTT,CASSILAGGTDTQYF
.,.,TRBJ2-6,TRBV7-9,TGTGCCAGCAGCGGGCGGGCTAGGAGCTCTGGGGCCAACGTCCTGACTTTC,CASSGRARSSGANVLTF
.,.,TRBJ2-1,TRBV3-1,TGTGCCAGCAGCCAAGATCTGCGGACTTACAATGAGCAGTTCTTC,CASSQDLRTYNEQFF
.,many,TRBJ2-2,TRBV11-2,TGTGCCAGCAGCTTATATCTAACGGTGGAGGGCAGCACCGGGGAGCTGTTTTTT,CASSLYLTVEGSTGELFF
TRBD1,.,TRBJ2-5,TRBV5-5,TGCGCCAGCAGCTCCTGGACAGGGAGCTACCAAGAGACCCAGTACTTC,CASSSWTGSYQETQYF
.,many,TRBJ2-1,TRBV12-5,TGTGCTAGTGGTTTGGGGACAGATGAGAATGAGCAGTTCTTC,CASGLGTDENEQFF
.,few,TRBJ2-5,TRBV5-5,TGTGCCAGCAGCTTGTTCGGGGGCGAGGCGGAGACCCAGTACTTC,CASSLFGGEAETQYF
.,many,TRBJ1-2,TRBV6-5,TGTGCCAGCAGTTCCCTAGTGGGAGGGGGCTATGGCTACACCTTC,CASSSLVGGGYGYTF
TRBD2,many,TRBJ2-1,TRBV20-1,TGCAGTGCTCCCAGCGGGAGGGCCTACAATGAGCAGTTCTTC,CSAPSGRAYNEQFF
.,.,TRBJ1-6,TRBV20-1,TGCAGTGCTACCGGGACCCTTTCCTTTAATTCACCCCTCCACTTT,CSATGTLSFNSPLHF
TRBD1,many,TRBJ1-2,TRBV6-1,TGTGCCAGCGACCAGGACAGGGGAAACTATGGCTACACCTTC,CASDQDRGNYGYTF
.,.,TRBJ2-3,TRBV7-3,TGTGCCAGCAGTAGGCGGACGAACACAGATACGCAGTATTTT,CASSRRTNTDTQYF
.,few,TRBJ1-1,TRBV19,TGTGCCAGTAGTATAGGGGCGAACACTGAAGCTTTCTTT,CASSIGANTEAFF
.,.,TRBJ1-1,TRBV6-2/TRBV6-3,TGTGCCAGCAGTCCGGGACTAGACAGGCCAAACACTGAAGCTTTCTTT,CASSPGLDRPNTEAFF
.,.,TRBJ2-7,TRBV9,TGTGCCAGCAGCGCGAGAGGCGGCTACGAGCAGTACTTC,CASSARGGYEQYF
.,few,TRBJ2-1,TRBV5-1,TGCGCCAGCAGCTTGGATATGGGGAGCTCCTACAATGAGCAGTTCTTC,CASSLDMGSSYNEQFF
.,many,TRBJ2-5,TRBV29-1,TGCAGCGTTGAAGATGGGGCAGGGGTAGAAGAGACCCAGTACTTC,CSVEDGAGVEETQYF
.,few,TRBJ1-1,TRBV6-2/TRBV6-3,TGTGCCAGCAGTTTTTCGGTTGAAGCTTTCTTT,CASSFSVEAFF
.,few,TRBJ2-1,TRBV5-1,TGCGCCAGCACACCATGGTTGGGGGTTAACAATGAGCAGTTCTTC,CASTPWLGVNNEQFF
.,.,TRBJ2-2,TRBV4-1,TGCGCCAGCAGCCAAGGTCTGGCCGGGGAGCTGTTTTTT,CASSQGLAGELFF
.,many,TRBJ1-4,TRBV5-1,TGCGCCAGCAGCTTGGGCTTCTTACCGGATGAAAAACTGTTTTTT,CASSLGFLPDEKLFF
.,many,TRBJ2-3,TRBV5-1,TGCGCCAGCAGCTTGGGCGACGGGTTCAGCACAGATACGCAGTATTTT,CASSLGDGFSTDTQYF
TRBD1,many,TRBJ2-4,TRBV11-2,TGTGCCAGCAGCATAAGGGACAGCAAAAACATTCAGTACTTC,CASSIRDSKNIQYF
TRBD2,few,TRBJ2-5,TRBV28,TGTGCCAGCGGGGACGGGAGGGCCCTCGAGACCCAGTACTTC,CASGDGRALETQYF
TRBD2,few,TRBJ2-1,TRBV4-1,TGCGCCAGCAGCCACGTATTAGCGGGGATAGACAATGAGCAGTTCTTC,CASSHVLAGIDNEQFF
.,many,TRBJ2-2,TRBV7-3,TGTGCCAGCAGTCTCCGGGACGGACTCACCGGGGAGCTGTTTTTT,CASSLRDGLTGELFF
.,many,TRBJ2-1,TRBV27,TGTGCCAGCAGTTTATGGGGAAACAATGAGCAGTTCTTC,CASSLWGNNEQFF
.,once,TRBJ2-1,TRBV6-1,TGTGCCAGCATCCCCACCGAGAGCTCCTACAATGAGCAGTTCTTC,CASIPTESSYNEQFF